Listed here are 26 T cell receptor beta chains from one sample, sequenced in a study of post-analysis software for immune sequencing data. Study results and caveats: Patients used four to six TRBV segments, including TRBV5-6, TRBV5-1 and TRBV20-1, more often than controls.

No antigen is known for these receptors. Unique molecular identifiers had been added to the TCR beta cDNA libraries. Each CDR3 protein is one row after TCRdb ran MiXCR on the PCR reads. The table records approximately 350,000 distinct CDR3 sequences, less than 35% of them present only once. What was sequenced was blood. All receptors come from a girl under 18 with multiple sclerosis.

CDR3 nucleotide sequence: TGTGCCAGCACTCGGGGACAGACGGGAGGCTACACCTTC. As protein: CASTRGQTGGYTF. The chain links TRBV12-3 or TRBV12-4 to TRBJ1-2; 7 bases match TRBD1. This CDR3 has 13 residues. V lost 7 bases, J lost 8 bases, and 10 bases stayed unmatched.

V gene TRBV28 combines with J gene TRBJ1-5; a possible D gene is TRBD1 (5 bases). The CDR3 is 16 amino acids. V was trimmed by 1 base and J by 7 bases, leaving 17 bases between them. Germline V gives CDR1 MDHEN, CDR2 SYDVKM. The CDR3: CASSLSGLQVGQPQHF. In nucleotides, the CDR3 is TGTGCCAGCAGTTTATCCGGGCTACAGGTGGGGCAGCCCCAGCATTTT. The full variable domain, rest sourced from reference TRBV28 and TRBJ1-5, is DVKVTQSSRYLVKRTGEKVFLECVQDMDHENMFWYRQDPGLGLRLIYFSYDVKMKEKGDIPEGYSVSREKKERFSLILESASTNQTSMYLCASSLSGLQVGQPQHFGDGTRLSIL.

In its sample, this clonotype was seen many times. The chain employs TRBV5-5 and TRBJ2-5; the D gene is possibly TRBD2 (5 bases). The CDR3 is 14 amino acids. Germline CDR1 is SGHKS and CDR2 is YYEKEE (reference sequence). V lost 2 bases and J 1 base, leaving 9 bases between the germline ends. CDR3 protein: CASSLGGSQETQYF. The CDR3 DNA sequence: TGTGCCAGCAGCTTAGGCGGGTCCCAAGAGACCCAGTACTTC.

The CDR3 region is CASSHQAKGPNEQYF. The CDR3 region has the DNA TGTGCCAGCAGCCACCAGGCAAAGGGCCCTAACGAGCAGTACTTC. This chain connects TRBV28 to TRBJ2-7; D ambiguous. The V gene's germline CDR1 is MDHEN and CDR2 SYDVKM. V was trimmed by 6 bases and J by 5 bases, leaving 20 bases between them. The CDR3 has 15 residues.

This clonotype has a count of ten or more. The rearrangement joins TRBV12-3 or TRBV12-4 to TRBJ2-1, with D possibly being TRBD1 or TRBD2 (5 bases each). The CDR3 contains 13 residues. Trimming cost V 6 bases and J 10 bases, with 16 bases left between them. For the CDR3, the DNA is TGTGCCAGCAGACGGGACGCCTACTCCGAGCAGTTCTTC. This encodes CASRRDAYSEQFF.

This clonotype was seen more than once but under ten times. The chain couples TRBV10-3 to TRBJ1-1, with 8 positions matching TRBD1. Germline V gene lookup returns CDR1 ENHRY and CDR2 SYGVKD. This CDR3 comprises 13 residues. J was trimmed by 4 bases and V by 4 bases; bases with no gene match: 2. CDR3 amino acids: CAISVTGGTEAFF. CDR3 bases: TGTGCCATCAGTGTAACAGGGGGCACTGAAGCTTTCTTT.

The chain couples TRBV29-1 to TRBJ1-1; 8 bases agree with TRBD1. The junction had 7 bases not matched to a gene; V was cut back by 7 bases and J by 3 bases. From germline, CDR1 is SQVTM and CDR2 ANQGSEA. This CDR3 contains 13 residues. The DNA of the CDR3 is TGCAGCGCCCCGGACAGGGACGACACTGAAGCTTTCTTT. Translating gives CSAPDRDDTEAFF.

This sequence joins TRBV12-5 and TRBJ1-2; weak D call: TRBD1 (6 bases). Germline V CDR1 and CDR2: LGHNT, FRNRAP. V was trimmed by 5 bases and J by 4 bases, leaving 14 bases between them. This CDR3 comprises 14 residues. The CDR3 is CASGPDSPAYGYTF. The CDR3 DNA reads as TGTGCTAGTGGTCCGGACAGCCCGGCCTATGGCTACACCTTC.

This chain connects TRBV12-3 or TRBV12-4 to TRBJ2-1, with TRBD1 matching 11 bases. Germline trimming cut 6 bases from V and 1 base from J; bases unmatched to any gene: 5. The CDR3 runs to 16 residues. The CDR3 sequence: CASRPGQGASYNEQFF. CDR3 sequence (DNA): TGTGCCAGCAGACCCGGACAGGGGGCTTCCTACAATGAGCAGTTCTTC.

V gene TRBV5-1 combines with J gene TRBJ1-4, with a tentative D call TRBD1 (6 bases). Germline V gene sequence: CDR1 SGHRS, CDR2 YFSETQ. CDR3 size: 14 residues. V was pared by 6 bases and J by 8 bases, with 17 bases between. The CDR3 loop reads CASNLEGGKEKLFF. CDR3 bases: TGCGCCAGCAACCTTGAGGGGGGCAAGGAAAAACTGTTTTTT.

V and J are TRBV20-1 and TRBJ2-3, with D unclear. Trimming removed 0 bases at V and 9 bases at J, with 13 bases between. Per the germline V gene, CDR1 is DFQATT and CDR2 is SNEGSKA (reference sequence). This CDR3 spans 13 amino acids. The CDR3 DNA sequence: TGCAGTGCTAGAGATCCCCCTGCCCGGACGCAGTATTTT. Residues: CSARDPPARTQYF.

The rearrangement links TRBV20-1 to TRBJ1-2; D remains unclear. The CDR3 covers 11 residues. Germline CDR1 reads DFQATT; CDR2 reads SNEGSKA (reference sequence). Trimming took off 4 bases at V and 6 bases at J, with 9 bases between the two ends. CDR3: CSATPSNGYTF. The DNA for the CDR3 is TGCAGTGCTACCCCCTCAAATGGCTACACCTTC.

The chain uses TRBV7-9 and TRBJ2-1; D may be TRBD1 or TRBD2 (5 bases each). CDR3 length: 12 residues. Germline-derived CDR1 and CDR2 are SEHNR and FQNEAQ (reference sequence). V lost 4 bases and J 10 bases, leaving 11 bases between the germline ends. The CDR3 sequence: CASSYGAGEQFF. The CDR3 bases are TGTGCCAGCAGCTACGGGGCCGGCGAGCAGTTCTTC.

V gene TRBV15 combines with J gene TRBJ1-5; no firm D call. This CDR3 has 13 amino acids. Germline V gene lookup returns CDR1 LNHNV and CDR2 YYDKDF (reference sequence). Trimming took 0 bases from V and 6 from J, leaving 6 bases between them. The CDR3 protein is CATSREVGQPQHF. Written as DNA, the CDR3 is TGTGCCACCAGCAGAGAAGTCGGTCAGCCCCAGCATTTT. The variable domain in full, with the rest retrieved from reference TRBV15 and TRBJ1-5, is DAMVIQNPRYQVTQFGKPVTLSCSQTLNHNVMYWYQQKSSQAPKLLFHYYDKDFNNEADTPDNFQSRRPNTSFCFLDIRSPGLGDTAMYLCATSREVGQPQHFGDGTRLSIL.

The chain employs TRBV20-1 and TRBJ1-2; no firm D call. CDR1 DFQATT and CDR2 SNEGSKA come from the germline V gene (reference sequence). Trimming stripped 5 bases from V and 8 bases from J, with 18 bases between. This CDR3 contains 13 residues. CDR3: CSAPQDGSGGYTF. CDR3 sequence (DNA): TGCAGTGCTCCTCAGGACGGGTCGGGCGGCTACACCTTC.

This rearrangement joins TRBV7-9 to TRBJ1-2; 9 nucleotides line up with TRBD1. The germline CDR1 and CDR2 sequences are SEHNR and FQNEAQ (reference sequence). The V gene end was trimmed by 4 bases and the J gene end by 3 bases; junction bases not matched to a gene: 9. CDR3 length equals 16 residues. This chain's CDR3 is CASSSSGTGKDYGYTF. The CDR3 DNA reads as TGTGCCAGCAGCTCATCCGGGACAGGGAAGGACTATGGCTACACCTTC.

The J gene is TRBJ1-1, the V gene TRBV18; perhaps TRBD1 as D (5 bases). CDR1 is KGHSH and CDR2 is LQKENI in the germline V gene. V was shortened by 8 bases and J by 3 bases, with 10 bases between the two germline ends. The CDR3 extends over 12 amino acids. CDR3 sequence (DNA): TGTGCCAGCCCATCGGGGGACACTGAAGCTTTCTTT. This gives the protein CASPSGDTEAFF.

J is TRBJ2-3 and V is TRBV7-2; possible D gene TRBD2, 6 bases. With 4 bases removed from V and 3 bases from J, the gap between germline ends came to 14 bases. Germline V lookup: CDR1 SGHTA, CDR2 FQGNSA. CDR3 size: 15 residues. The CDR3 region is CASSYQGGGTDTQYF. The CDR3 DNA reads TGTGCCAGCAGCTACCAGGGAGGTGGGACAGATACGCAGTATTTT.

This clonotype was seen a handful of times. The chain recombines TRBV12-3 or TRBV12-4 with TRBJ1-1; D not certain. Deletions cut 6 bases from V and 0 bases from J, with 5 bases between. The CDR3 totals 12 residues. CDR3 nucleotides: TGTGCCAGCAGAAACTTGAACACTGAAGCTTTCTTT. It translates to CASRNLNTEAFF.

This clonotype has a single count. This chain connects TRBV12-3 or TRBV12-4 to TRBJ1-2, with 7 bases that match TRBD1. V lost 6 bases, J lost 4 bases, and 5 bases stayed unmatched. The CDR3 contains 13 residues. The CDR3 loop reads CASRAGQLYGYTF. In DNA form, the CDR3 reads TGTGCCAGCAGGGCGGGACAGCTCTATGGCTACACCTTC.

This chain links TRBV6-5 with TRBJ1-5; TRBD1 might be the D (5 bases). Germline V lookup: CDR1 MNHEY, CDR2 SVGAGI. The V end lost 5 bases, the J end lost 7 bases, and 18 bases lay between the germline ends. The CDR3 covers 15 residues. The CDR3, as DNA: TGTGCCAGCAGTCCCCTGTGGGGACCCAACCAGCCCCAGCATTTT. Translating it yields CASSPLWGPNQPQHF.

This clonotype was detected only a few times. The CDR3 here is CAIGPSGGPREQYF. In DNA form, the CDR3 reads TGTGCCATCGGGCCGAGCGGGGGGCCCCGGGAGCAGTACTTC. The chain employs TRBV10-3 and TRBJ2-7; 9 nucleotides agree with TRBD2. V shed 8 bases, J shed 7 bases, and the junction held 12 bases outside the gene matches. The CDR3 sequence is 14 residues long. Germline CDR1 and CDR2: ENHRY and SYGVKD.

This rearrangement joins TRBV6-2 or TRBV6-3 to TRBJ1-2; D is unclear. This CDR3 comprises 11 residues. Trimming pared 6 bases from V and 5 bases from J, leaving 7 bases between. Per germline, CDR1 MNHEY and CDR2 SVGEGT. The DNA of the CDR3 is TGTGCCAGCAGGGCCGCATATGGCTACACCTTC. It encodes CASRAAYGYTF.

V usage is TRBV6-2 or TRBV6-3 and J usage is TRBJ2-5, with 7 bases aligning to TRBD1. The CDR3 length is 15 residues. V gave up 4 bases and J gave up 6 bases; unmatched junction bases: 11. Germline V gene data show CDR1 as MNHEY and CDR2 as SVGEGT. The CDR3 DNA is TGTGCCAGCAGTTCTTTCCCCCCGACAGGGAAGACCCAGTACTTC. It is translated as CASSSFPPTGKTQYF.

This clonotype has more than one count but fewer than ten. The chain couples TRBV12-3 or TRBV12-4 to TRBJ1-4; TRBD1 aligns across 9 bases. V lost 6 bases to trimming and J lost 8 bases; unmatched junction nucleotides: 13. The CDR3 extends over 16 amino acids. The CDR3 is CASSKQTGGAGEKLFF. The CDR3 bases are TGTGCCAGCAGCAAACAAACAGGGGGCGCGGGAGAAAAACTGTTTTTT.

The rearrangement joins TRBV12-3 or TRBV12-4 to TRBJ2-1; 8 bases are shared with TRBD1. J was trimmed by 10 bases and V by 4 bases; bases with no gene match: 18. CDR3 length equals 17 residues. The CDR3 is CASSSGQGDTVGLEQFF. CDR3 nucleotide sequence: TGTGCCAGCAGTTCTGGACAGGGCGACACCGTGGGTTTGGAGCAGTTCTTC.